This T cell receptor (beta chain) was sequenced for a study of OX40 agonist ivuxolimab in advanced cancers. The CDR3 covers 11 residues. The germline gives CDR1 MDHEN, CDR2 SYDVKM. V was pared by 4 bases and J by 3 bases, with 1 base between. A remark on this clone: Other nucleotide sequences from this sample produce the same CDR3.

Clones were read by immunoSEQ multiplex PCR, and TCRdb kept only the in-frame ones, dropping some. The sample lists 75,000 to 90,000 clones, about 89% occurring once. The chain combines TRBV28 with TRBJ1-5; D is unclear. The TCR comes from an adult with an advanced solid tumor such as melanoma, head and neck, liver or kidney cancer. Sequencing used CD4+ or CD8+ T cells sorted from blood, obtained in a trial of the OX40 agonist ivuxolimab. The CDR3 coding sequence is TGTGCCAGCAGTTACAATCAGCCCCAGCATTTT. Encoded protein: CASSYNQPQHF.